This T cell receptor beta chain was sequenced in a study of blood T cells in healthy people across ages. CDR3 size: 14 residues. Trimming stripped 5 bases from V and 2 bases from J, with 13 bases between. Germline V gene sequence: CDR1 MDHEN, CDR2 SYDVKM. A second PCR, run for about 7 to 11 cycles, used a sample-barcoded 5' primer plus a J-beta primer mix. TCRdb ran MiXCR on the 5' RACE reads and lists one entry per CDR3 protein. This table has about 830,000 distinct CDR3 sequences, 62% appearing once. This clonotype is a singleton in its sample. It was about 10 milliliters of peripheral blood that were drawn from each donor. Each sample had at least 6.5 million PBMCs isolated.

Source material: blood. The rearrangement joins TRBV28 to TRBJ2-7, with D unclear. This clonotype was sampled from a man in his thirties or forties in good health. The CDR3 is CASSLPLPPYEQYF. In DNA, the CDR3 is TGTGCCAGCAGTCTCCCCCTCCCCCCCTACGAGCAGTACTTC.